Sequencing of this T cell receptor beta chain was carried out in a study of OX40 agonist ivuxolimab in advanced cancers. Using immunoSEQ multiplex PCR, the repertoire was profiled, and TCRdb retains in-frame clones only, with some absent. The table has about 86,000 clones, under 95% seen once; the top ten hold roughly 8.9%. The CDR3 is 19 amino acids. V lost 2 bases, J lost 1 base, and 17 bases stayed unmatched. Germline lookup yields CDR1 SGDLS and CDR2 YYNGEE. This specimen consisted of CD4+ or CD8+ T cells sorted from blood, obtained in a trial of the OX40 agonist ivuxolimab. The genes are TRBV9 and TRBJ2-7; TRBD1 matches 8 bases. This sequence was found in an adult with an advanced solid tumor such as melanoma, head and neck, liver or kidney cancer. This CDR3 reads CASSVSGTGGKERSYEQYF. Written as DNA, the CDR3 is TGTGCCAGCAGCGTCTCCGGGACAGGAGGGAAGGAAAGATCCTACGAGCAGTACTTC. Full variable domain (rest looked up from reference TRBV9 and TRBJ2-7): DSGVTQTPKHLITATGQRVTLRCSPRSGDLSVYWYQQSLDQGLQFLIQYYNGEERAKGNILERFSAQQFPDLHSELNLSSLELGDSALYFCASSVSGTGGKERSYEQYFGPGTRLTVT.